The T cell receptor beta chain under discussion was sequenced for a study of shared clonotypes between healthy human individuals. Whole-study context: The cohort had two women and a few men, ages 18 to 49.

The CDR3 is made up of 14 amino acids. Germline lookup yields CDR1 MGHRA and CDR2 YSYEKL. The germline V and J ends were trimmed by 1 base and 4 bases, with 10 bases remaining between them. Naive CD8 cells, CD45RO-negative and positively selected for CCR7, excluded terminally differentiated effector memory CD45RA+ cells. On sorted subsets, replicate PCRs used approximately 190 ng DNA, or 25,000 to 35,000 T cell genomes. Profiled with immunoSEQ multiplex PCR; TCRdb holds only in-frame clones, not every one. The data show 1.5 million to 2.5 million clones, with roughly 95% seen just once and under 1.5% held by the top ten.

The receptor comes from a man between 18 and 35 years old in good health. The material sequenced was naive CD8+ T cells sorted from blood. The chain uses TRBV4-1 and TRBJ1-1; the D gene is possibly TRBD1 (6 bases). The CDR3 reads CASSQATGFTEAFF. In DNA, the CDR3 is TGCGCCAGCAGCCAAGCGACAGGTTTCACTGAAGCTTTCTTT.